This passage covers 30 T cell receptor beta chains from one sample sequenced in a study of cytomegalovirus exposure and HLA in healthy donors. Sequencing used immunoSEQ multiplex PCR; TCRdb keeps in-frame clones, though not all of them. This sample has more than 300,000 clones, with approximately 90% found just once. Sequencing was done on a sample of PBMCs. These receptors all stem from a woman under 30 in good health and CMV-seronegative.

This clone has only a few counts. Different DNA sequences within this sample yield the same CDR3. The chain uses TRBV4-3 and TRBJ2-7; 12 nucleotides align to TRBD2. The CDR3 runs 15 residues. The V segment lost 3 bases and the J segment 3 bases; nucleotides outside the gene matches: 3. Germline V gives CDR1 LGHNA, CDR2 YSLEER. CDR3 bases: TGCGCCAGCAGCCAGGGACTAGCGGGTATCTACGAGCAGTACTTC. Protein product: CASSQGLAGIYEQYF.

As concerns this clone: At one end the junction does not follow the germline gene, possibly because of a read error. The gene calls are TRBV6-1 and TRBJ1-1; TRBD1 might be the D (5 bases). In germline, CDR1 is MNHNS, CDR2 SASEGT. The CDR3 extends over 16 amino acids. Written as DNA, the CDR3 is TGTGCCATCAGTGAGTCCGGGGGTGGGACGAACACTGAAGCTTTCTTT. Translated, it gives CAISESGGGTNTEAFF.

This chain connects TRBV27 to TRBJ2-3; tentatively, D is TRBD1 (5 bases). The V end was cut by 3 bases, the J end by 2 bases, with 9 bases between. In germline, CDR1 is MNHEY, CDR2 SMNVEV (reference sequence). There are 14 residues in the CDR3. The CDR3 reads CASSFGRATDTQYF. The CDR3 region has the DNA TGTGCCAGCAGTTTTGGCAGGGCCACAGATACGCAGTATTTT.

This clone has only one observation. CDR3 protein: CASRPGTGLNYGYTF. CDR3 coding DNA: TGTGCCAGCAGACCTGGGACAGGGCTTAACTATGGCTACACCTTC. The chain employs TRBV28 and TRBJ1-2; TRBD1 agrees at 9 bases. The CDR3 consists of 15 residues. Germline assignment: CDR1 MDHEN and CDR2 SYDVKM. V gave up 6 bases and J gave up 1 base; unmatched junction bases: 6.

The chain couples TRBV10-3 to TRBJ2-4, with D possibly matching TRBD2 (6 bases). The CDR3 extends over 16 amino acids. Germline loops: CDR1 ENHRY, CDR2 SYGVKD. V dropped 4 bases and J dropped 0 bases, with 13 bases sitting between them. The CDR3 reads CAISVGGSLAKNIQYF. Written as DNA, the CDR3 is TGTGCCATCAGTGTGGGAGGTTCACTAGCCAAAAACATTCAGTACTTC.

The V call is TRBV4-3, the J call TRBJ2-7, with D possibly being TRBD2 (6 bases). Germline CDR1 is LGHNA and CDR2 is YSLEER. V lost 0 bases to trimming and J lost 1 base, with 22 bases between them. This CDR3 contains 19 residues. CDR3 residues: CASSQDGTGVGSESYEQYF. CDR3 sequence (DNA): TGCGCCAGCAGCCAAGATGGGACGGGGGTTGGGTCCGAATCCTACGAGCAGTACTTC.

The chain joins TRBV4-3 to TRBJ2-7, with D maybe TRBD1 (6 bases). In germline, CDR1 is LGHNA, CDR2 YSLEER. CDR3 length: 15 residues. V was trimmed by 0 bases and J by 5 bases, leaving 14 bases between them. Here the CDR3 reads CASSQDPTGLDEQYF. As DNA, the CDR3 is TGCGCCAGCAGCCAAGACCCGACAGGTCTTGACGAGCAGTACTTC.

V and J are TRBV2 and TRBJ2-1, with 13 bases that match TRBD2. V gave up 5 bases and J gave up 0 bases; unmatched junction bases: 7. There are 18 residues in the CDR3. Germline CDR1 SNHLY, CDR2 FYNNEI. CDR3 amino acids: CASSSIGTSGTSYNEQFF. In DNA form, the CDR3 reads TGTGCCAGCAGTTCCATCGGGACTAGCGGGACCTCCTACAATGAGCAGTTCTTC. Filled out from reference TRBV2 and TRBJ2-1, the complete variable domain reads EPEVTQTPSHQVTQMGQEVILRCVPISNHLYFYWYRQILGQKVEFLVSFYNNEISEKSEIFDDQFSVERPDGSNFTLKIRSTKLEDSAMYFCASSSIGTSGTSYNEQFFGPGTRLTVL.

The V call is TRBV28, the J call TRBJ1-2, with 7 nucleotides matching TRBD1. V was pared by 6 bases and J by 4 bases, with 8 bases of the junction left unmatched. From germline, CDR1 is MDHEN and CDR2 SYDVKM. The CDR3 loop spans 14 amino acids. The CDR3 region is CASRVSGTVYGYTF. The CDR3 DNA follows: TGTGCCAGCAGGGTCTCCGGGACAGTCTATGGCTACACCTTC.

The rearrangement links TRBV28 to TRBJ2-2; perhaps TRBD1 as D (5 bases). CDR1 is MDHEN, CDR2 SYDVKM, per germline. This CDR3 has 13 residues. Trimming shortened V by 2 bases and J by 6 bases, and 7 bases separated the two germline ends. In DNA, the CDR3 is TGTGCCAGCAGTTTAGCGACAGCCGGGGAGCTGTTTTTT. This translates into CASSLATAGELFF.

V gene TRBV7-6 combines with J gene TRBJ2-1; 10 bases match TRBD2. V was clipped by 3 bases and J by 0 bases; unmatched bases: 2. This CDR3 is built from 16 residues. CDR1 and CDR2 from the germline V gene are SGHVS and FNYEAQ. As DNA, the CDR3 is TGTGCCAGCAGCTTCGCTAGCGGGAGCTCCTACAATGAGCAGTTCTTC. The encoded protein is CASSFASGSSYNEQFF.

This rearrangement joins TRBV5-4 to TRBJ2-1, with 7 bases that match TRBD1. The CDR3 sequence is 15 residues long. CDR1 is SGHNT, CDR2 YYREEE, per germline (reference sequence). The V segment lost 4 bases and the J segment 6 bases; nucleotides outside the gene matches: 10. The CDR3 region has the DNA TGTGCCAGCAGCGCGAGACAGGGTGGGATCAATGAGCAGTTCTTC. The encoded protein is CASSARQGGINEQFF.

This chain uses TRBV7-9 with TRBJ2-3, with D possibly TRBD1 on 6 matching bases. Trimming removed 8 bases at V and 4 bases at J, with 19 bases between. CDR1 and CDR2 from the germline V gene are SEHNR and FQNEAQ (reference sequence). The CDR3 sequence is 15 residues long. This chain's CDR3 is CASPGSTGYADTQYF. CDR3 sequence (DNA): TGTGCCAGCCCCGGGTCCACAGGGTACGCAGATACGCAGTATTTT.

The rearrangement joins TRBV4-2 to TRBJ1-4; D uncertain. From germline, CDR1 is LGHNA and CDR2 YNFKEQ. The V gene lost 0 bases and the J gene lost 3 bases, with 14 bases spanning the gap. The CDR3 sequence is 17 residues long. CDR3 sequence: CASSQEEKRVANEKLFF. CDR3 DNA sequence: TGTGCCAGCAGCCAAGAGGAAAAGAGGGTAGCTAATGAAAAACTGTTTTTT.

This clone was found once. This rearrangement joins TRBV7-2 to TRBJ1-4; 11 nucleotides agree with TRBD1. V lost 6 bases and J lost 7; bases outside the gene matches: 4. There are 14 residues in the CDR3. Germline-derived CDR1 and CDR2 are SGHTA and FQGNSA. This chain's CDR3 is CASSQGTGGEKLFF. For the CDR3, the DNA is TGTGCCAGCAGTCAAGGGACAGGGGGTGAAAAACTGTTTTTT.

This clone has just a few counts. The rearrangement joins TRBV2 to TRBJ1-4, with 8 bases lining up with TRBD1. V dropped 6 bases and J dropped 2; count of bases not matched to a gene: 5. Germline V CDR1 and CDR2: SNHLY, FYNNEI. The CDR3 runs to 15 residues. For the CDR3, the DNA is TGTGCCAGCAGCCTCCAGGGGGCGACTAATGAAAAACTGTTTTTT. This translates into CASSLQGATNEKLFF.

This clone was seen a single time. DNA for the CDR3: TGTGCCAGCAGCTTAGGGGGGACTATCATCGGTTACGAGCAGTACTTC. It encodes CASSLGGTIIGYEQYF. The chain is built from TRBV11-2 and TRBJ2-7; 7 nucleotides agree with TRBD2. CDR3 length: 16 amino acids. V shed 1 base, J shed 4 bases, and the junction held 10 bases outside the gene matches. Germline assignment: CDR1 SGHAT and CDR2 FQNNGV.

The rearrangement uses TRBV5-4 and TRBJ1-1; tentatively, D is TRBD1 (6 bases). This CDR3 has 13 residues. Germline CDR1 is SGHNT and CDR2 is YYREEE (reference sequence). V gave up 5 bases and J gave up 6 bases, with 14 bases separating them. In DNA, the CDR3 is TGTGCCAGCAGGTCACAGGGAGCGTCTGAAGCTTTCTTT. Protein product: CASRSQGASEAFF.

The V call is TRBV25-1, the J call TRBJ2-7, with 13 nucleotides matching TRBD2. The germline gives CDR1 MGHDK, CDR2 SYGVNS. J lost 13 bases, V lost 4 bases, and 13 bases had no gene match. The CDR3 covers 15 residues. The CDR3 protein is CASSAAGTSGALSYF. DNA for the CDR3: TGTGCCAGCAGTGCGGCCGGGACTAGCGGGGCCCTCTCATACTTC.

The J gene is TRBJ1-1, the V gene TRBV30, with unresolved D. Germline-derived CDR1 and CDR2 are GTSNPN and SVGIG (reference sequence). This CDR3 comprises 12 residues. V was shortened by 8 bases and J by 3 bases, with 13 bases between the two germline ends. CDR3 DNA: TGTGCCGCAAAATTACGGGACACTGAAGCTTTCTTT. Protein product: CAAKLRDTEAFF.

The chain has TRBV7-2 and TRBJ1-2, with TRBD1 identical over 7 bases. Germline-derived CDR1 and CDR2 are SGHTA and FQGNSA. The CDR3 runs 14 residues. Losses at the gene ends were 5 bases for V and 6 bases for J; bases not matched to a gene: 9. In DNA, the CDR3 is TGTGCCAGCAGCCCTCGAGGGGGCAAGGATGGCTACACCTTC. Encoded protein: CASSPRGGKDGYTF.

V gene TRBV5-4 combines with J gene TRBJ2-2; 13 bases match TRBD2. The CDR3 is 18 residues long. Germline values: CDR1 SGHNT, CDR2 YYREEE (reference sequence). Germline trimming cut 2 bases from V and 4 bases from J; bases unmatched to any gene: 8. CDR3 amino acids: CASSFRTSGRASTGELFF. CDR3 bases: TGTGCCAGCAGCTTTAGAACTAGCGGGAGGGCCAGCACCGGGGAGCTGTTTTTT.

CDR3 in DNA: TGTGCCTGGAGTAGCGTCGGACTTAGGTCGGGGACCCAGTACTTC. Its translation: CAWSSVGLRSGTQYF. The V and J genes are TRBV30 and TRBJ2-5; D is perhaps TRBD2 (5 bases). This CDR3 has 15 residues. Trimming pared 2 bases from V and 7 bases from J, leaving 20 bases between. CDR1 and CDR2 (germline): GTSNPN, SVGIG (reference sequence).

The rearrangement joins TRBV19 to TRBJ2-7; 8 nucleotides align to TRBD2. Germline assignment: CDR1 LNHDA and CDR2 SQIVND (reference sequence). The CDR3 spans 15 residues. With 1 base clipped from V and 5 bases from J, the junction kept 7 bases outside the gene matches. CDR3 loop: CASSIVGLAGHEQYF. The CDR3 region has the DNA TGTGCCAGTAGTATAGTGGGCCTAGCGGGCCACGAGCAGTACTTC.

This chain joins TRBV5-4 and TRBJ2-7; 8 bases match TRBD2. The CDR3 consists of 14 residues. Germline-derived CDR1 and CDR2 are SGHNT and YYREEE (reference sequence). V dropped 5 bases and J dropped 6; count of bases not matched to a gene: 10. CDR3 sequence: CASSYSGNKAEQYF. CDR3 bases: TGTGCCAGCAGTTATAGCGGGAATAAGGCCGAGCAGTACTTC.

V and J are TRBV6-1 and TRBJ2-7; perhaps TRBD1 as D (5 bases). The CDR3 is made up of 14 amino acids. Germline assignment: CDR1 MNHNS and CDR2 SASEGT. The V end was cut by 6 bases, the J end by 5 bases, with 17 bases between. The CDR3 region has the DNA TGTGCCAGCAGGCTGGGGCCCCAACCCAACGAGCAGTACTTC. Translated, it gives CASRLGPQPNEQYF.

This chain joins TRBV5-1 and TRBJ1-5, with 8 positions matching TRBD1. Looked up from germline, CDR1 is SGHRS and CDR2 is YFSETQ. The J segment lost 0 bases and the V segment lost 4 bases, leaving 3 bases of the junction unmatched. The CDR3 runs 15 residues. DNA of the CDR3: TGCGCCAGCAGCCCCGGGACAGGTAGCAATCAGCCCCAGCATTTT. Its translation: CASSPGTGSNQPQHF.

The rearrangement joins TRBV4-1 to TRBJ2-3; 7 positions match TRBD1. CDR1 MGHRA and CDR2 YSYEKL come from the germline V gene. Trimming took 0 bases from V and 5 from J; bases not matched to a gene: 8. The length of the CDR3 is 16 residues. The CDR3, as DNA: TGCGCCAGCAGCCAAGATAGTAGGGGGCGCGGAGATACGCAGTATTTT. Translated, it gives CASSQDSRGRGDTQYF.

The chain links TRBV4-3 to TRBJ2-5; 7 nucleotides align to TRBD1. V was pared by 1 base and J by 4 bases, with 12 bases of the junction left unmatched. Germline V gene sequence: CDR1 LGHNA, CDR2 YSLEER. CDR3 length: 17 amino acids. The DNA for the CDR3 is TGCGCCAGCAGCCAAGGCCCCGGGACAGATTATTCAGAGACCCAGTACTTC. Residues: CASSQGPGTDYSETQYF.

This chain links TRBV9 with TRBJ2-1; 7 bases align to TRBD1. The V gene end was trimmed by 4 bases and the J gene end by 10 bases; junction bases not matched to a gene: 14. The CDR3 sequence is 15 residues long. CDR1 and CDR2 from the germline V gene are SGDLS and YYNGEE. CDR3 protein: CASSPQTGPSGEQFF. The CDR3 coding sequence is TGTGCCAGCAGCCCTCAGACAGGGCCCAGCGGAGAGCAGTTCTTC.